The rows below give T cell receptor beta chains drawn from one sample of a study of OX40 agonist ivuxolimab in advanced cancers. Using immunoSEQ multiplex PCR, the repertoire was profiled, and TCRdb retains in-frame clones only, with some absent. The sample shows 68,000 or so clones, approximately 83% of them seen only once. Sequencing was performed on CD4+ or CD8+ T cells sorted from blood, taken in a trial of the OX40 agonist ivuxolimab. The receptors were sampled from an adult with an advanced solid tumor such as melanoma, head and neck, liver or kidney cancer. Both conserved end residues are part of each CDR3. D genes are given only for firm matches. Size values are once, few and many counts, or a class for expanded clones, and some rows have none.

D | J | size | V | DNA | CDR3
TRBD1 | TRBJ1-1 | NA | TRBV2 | TGTGCCAGCAGGCCGGAACAGGGGAAAGCTTTCTTT | CASRPEQGKAFF
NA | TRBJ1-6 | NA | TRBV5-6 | TGTGCCAGCAGCTTGCGCCAGGGCTATAATTCACCCCTCCACTTT | CASSLRQGYNSPLHF
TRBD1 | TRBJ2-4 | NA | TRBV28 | TGTGCCAGCAGTGTCGTGATATCGGGACAGGGTAAAAACATTCAGTACTTC | CASSVVISGQGKNIQYF
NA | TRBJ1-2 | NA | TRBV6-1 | TGTGCCAGCAGCGCGGGGGGGGCAGGATATGGCTACACCTTC | CASSAGGAGYGYTF
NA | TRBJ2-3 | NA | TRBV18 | TGTGCCAGCTCACCAAGTGTCGCAGCAACCGTTACGCAGTATTTT | CASSPSVAATVTQYF
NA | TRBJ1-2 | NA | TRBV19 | TGTGCCAGTAGTACTTCAAACACAAACCGGCACTATGGCTACACCTTC | CASSTSNTNRHYGYTF
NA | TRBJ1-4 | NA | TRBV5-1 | TGCGCCAGCAGGGTAGATGCAACTAATGAAAAACTGTTTTTT | CASRVDATNEKLFF
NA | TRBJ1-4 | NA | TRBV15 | TGTGCCACCAGCAGGGGGGCGGATGAAAAACTGTTTTTT | CATSRGADEKLFF
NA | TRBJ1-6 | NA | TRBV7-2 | TGTGCCAGCAGCTTAGTGGCAGGGACGAATTCACCCCTCCACTTT | CASSLVAGTNSPLHF
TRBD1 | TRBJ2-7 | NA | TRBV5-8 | TGTGCCAGCAGCATCAGGGGGCCAGACTACGAGCAGTACTTC | CASSIRGPDYEQYF
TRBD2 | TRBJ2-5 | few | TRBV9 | TGTGCCAGCAGCGTAGCGGGGGGGCAAGAGACCCAGTACTTC | CASSVAGGQETQYF
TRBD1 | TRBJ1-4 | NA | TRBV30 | TGTGCCTGGAGTGTACTTGCAGGGGGGGACGAAAAACTGTTTTTT | CAWSVLAGGDEKLFF
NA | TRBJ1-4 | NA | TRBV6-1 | TGTGCCAGCAGCGGCCCCGGCGGCAATGAAAAACTGTTTTTT | CASSGPGGNEKLFF
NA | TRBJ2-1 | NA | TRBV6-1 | TGTGCCAGCAGTCTGGTTTACAATGAGCAGTTCTTC | CASSLVYNEQFF
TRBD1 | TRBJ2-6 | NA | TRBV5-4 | TGTGCCAGCAGCCCGTCGAACAGGGGTCGAAGCTCTGGGGCCAACGTCCTGACTTTC | CASSPSNRGRSSGANVLTF
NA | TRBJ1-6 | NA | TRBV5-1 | TGCGCCAGCAGTCCCGACAGTTTTAATTCACCCCTCCACTTT | CASSPDSFNSPLHF
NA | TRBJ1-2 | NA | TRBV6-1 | TGTGCCAGCAGTGAAGCGCTCCTTGGCTACACCTTC | CASSEALLGYTF
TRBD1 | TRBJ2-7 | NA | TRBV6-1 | TGTGCCAGCACCTGGACAGGGGGCTACGAGCAGTACTTC | CASTWTGGYEQYF
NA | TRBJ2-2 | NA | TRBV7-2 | TGTGCCAGCAGCTGGGACTTCACGAACACCGGGGAGCTGTTTTTT | CASSWDFTNTGELFF
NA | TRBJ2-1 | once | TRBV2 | TGTGCCAGCAGTGAAATCGTAGCTCGGGGGCAGTTCTTC | CASSEIVARGQFF
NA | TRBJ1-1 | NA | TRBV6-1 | TGTGCCAGCAGTATCTCCCCGACGGGCAACACTGAAGCTTTCTTT | CASSISPTGNTEAFF
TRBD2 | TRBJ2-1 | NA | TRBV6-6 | TGTGCCAGCAGTGGTACTAGCGGGATCCACAATGAGCAGTTCTTC | CASSGTSGIHNEQFF
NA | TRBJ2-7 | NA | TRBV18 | TGTGCCAGCTCACCTACTAGAGCCTACGAGCAGTACTTC | CASSPTRAYEQYF
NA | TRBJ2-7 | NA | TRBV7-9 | TGTGCCAGCAGCCCCGGACGGATCTCCTACGAGCAGTACTTC | CASSPGRISYEQYF
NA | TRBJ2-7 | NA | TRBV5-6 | TGTGCCAGCAGCTTGGTCGGGGACGAGCAGTACTTC | CASSLVGDEQYF
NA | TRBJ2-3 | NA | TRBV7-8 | TGTGCCAGCAGCTCAAGCGGATCTCGCACAGATACGCAGTATTTT | CASSSSGSRTDTQYF
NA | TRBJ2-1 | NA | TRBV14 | TGTGCCAGCAGTCGCCCCCTTACAACAATTAGCAATGAGCAGTTCTTC | CASSRPLTTISNEQFF
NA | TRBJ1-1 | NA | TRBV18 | TGTGCCAGCTCACAGGGGCGGAACACTGAAGCTTTCTTT | CASSQGRNTEAFF
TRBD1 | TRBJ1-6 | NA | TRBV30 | TGTGCCTGGGCCGGGACAGCGTCTAATTCACCCCTCCACTTT | CAWAGTASNSPLHF
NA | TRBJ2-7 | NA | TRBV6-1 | TGTGCCAGCGAGTGGGGCTTGACCGAGCAGTACTTC | CASEWGLTEQYF
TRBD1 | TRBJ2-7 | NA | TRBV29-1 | TGCAGCGTCGACAGGGGGGCGGGAGAGCAGTACTTC | CSVDRGAGEQYF
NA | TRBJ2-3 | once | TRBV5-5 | TGTGCCAGCAGCTTGGTGGGGGATACGCAGTATTTT | CASSLVGDTQYF
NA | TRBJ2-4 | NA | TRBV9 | TGTGCCAGCAGCGTAGATTGGGGACAAGAGTACTTC | CASSVDWGQEYF
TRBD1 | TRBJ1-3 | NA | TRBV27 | TGTGCCAGCAGTTTAGGGACAGGGGCGAACACCATATATTTT | CASSLGTGANTIYF
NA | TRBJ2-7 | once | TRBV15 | TGTGCCACCAGCAGAGATAAGAGGAACTACGAGCAGTACTTC | CATSRDKRNYEQYF
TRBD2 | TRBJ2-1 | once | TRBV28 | TGTGCCAGCAGACCCGCGGGACTAGCCGAAAATGAGCAGTTCTTC | CASRPAGLAENEQFF
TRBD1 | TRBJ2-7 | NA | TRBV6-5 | TGTGCCAGCAGTCCCGACAGGGCCTACGAGCAGTACTTC | CASSPDRAYEQYF
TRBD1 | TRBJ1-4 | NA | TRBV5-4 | TGTGCCAGCAGTTTGACAGGGGCAACTAATGAAAAACTGTTTTTT | CASSLTGATNEKLFF
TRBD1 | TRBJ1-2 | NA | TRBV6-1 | TGTGCCAGCAGTGAACCAGGGGGCAGGGGCTACACCTTC | CASSEPGGRGYTF
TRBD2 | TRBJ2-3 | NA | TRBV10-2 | TGCGCCAGCAGTGGAGGTAGCGGGGGGGCCAGGAATACGCAGTATTTT | CASSGGSGGARNTQYF
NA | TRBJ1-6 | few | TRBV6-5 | TGTGCCAGCCGAGACAGATTGAATTCACCCCTCCACTTT | CASRDRLNSPLHF
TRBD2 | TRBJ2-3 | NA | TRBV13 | TGTGCCAGCAGCTTTCGGGGGGCAGATACGCAGTATTTT | CASSFRGADTQYF
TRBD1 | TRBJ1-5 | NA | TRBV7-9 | TGTGCCAGCAGCTTAGGAACAGGGGGTAGCAATCAGCCCCAGCATTTT | CASSLGTGGSNQPQHF
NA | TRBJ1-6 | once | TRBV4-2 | TGTGCCAGCAGCGGAGGGGAGACCTATAATTCACCCCTCCACTTT | CASSGGETYNSPLHF
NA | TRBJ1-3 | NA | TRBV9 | TGTGCCAGCAGCGATCGCTTTGCTGGAAACACCATATATTTT | CASSDRFAGNTIYF